These T cell receptor beta chains were read from a single sample in a study of blood T cells in healthy people across ages. TCRdb itself ran the 5' RACE reads through MiXCR, one entry per CDR3 protein. The data hold around 1.5 million distinct CDR3 sequences, with approximately 60% observed a single time. The source material was blood. Receptors were obtained from a man younger than 35 in good health. CDR3s include the opening cysteine and the closing phenylalanine or tryptophan. Fields, in order: CDR3 length, D gene, V gene, clone size, J gene, CDR3 protein, CDR3 DNA. A D gene is named only where the DNA matches it firmly. Only some rows state a clone size, as once, few, many or a class for expanded clones.

>12|.|TRBV29-1|few|TRBJ2-7
CSVVRQGYEQYF
TGCAGCGTTGTTCGTCAGGGCTACGAGCAGTACTTC
>15|.|TRBV13|.|TRBJ2-5
CASTPRRSGVETQYF
TGTGCCAGCACCCCGCGACGTTCTGGGGTAGAGACCCAGTACTTC
>12|.|TRBV6-2/TRBV6-3|.|TRBJ2-7
CASSYERYEQYF
TGTGCCAGCAGTTACGAGCGATACGAGCAGTACTTC
>15|TRBD1|TRBV20-1|.|TRBJ2-7
CSASRTGQGTYEQYF
TGCAGTGCTAGTCGTACGGGACAGGGGACCTACGAGCAGTACTTC
>14|TRBD2|TRBV27|.|TRBJ2-1
CASRLAGGMDEQFF
TGTGCCAGCCGCCTAGCGGGAGGTATGGATGAGCAGTTCTTC
>15|TRBD1|TRBV5-1|.|TRBJ1-1
CASSSRDRDYTEAFF
TGCGCCAGCAGCTCCCGGGACAGGGACTACACTGAAGCTTTCTTT
>14|.|TRBV7-9|few|TRBJ2-5
CASSPHPGQETQYF
TGTGCCAGCAGCCCCCATCCGGGCCAAGAGACCCAGTACTTC
>13|.|TRBV20-1|.|TRBJ2-7
CSASRELGYEQYF
TGCAGTGCTAGTAGGGAACTTGGCTACGAGCAGTACTTC
>12|.|TRBV19|.|TRBJ1-2
CASTGEVAGYTF
TGTGCCAGTACAGGGGAAGTGGCTGGCTACACCTTC
>11|.|TRBV28|.|TRBJ2-4
CASSRTYKQYF
TGTGCCAGCAGTCGCACCTACAAGCAGTACTTC
>15|TRBD1|TRBV20-1|once|TRBJ2-3
CSASGTGGSADTQYF
TGCAGTGCATCAGGGACAGGGGGCAGCGCAGATACGCAGTATTTT
>15|TRBD2|TRBV6-1|.|TRBJ2-1
CASSETASGSDEQFF
TGTGCCAGCAGTGAAACCGCTAGCGGGAGTGATGAGCAGTTCTTC
>13|.|TRBV20-1|.|TRBJ2-1
CSASGGERNEQFF
TGCAGTGCCTCGGGCGGGGAGCGCAATGAGCAGTTCTTC